This is a list of T cell receptor beta chains from one sample in a study of CD8+CD57+ T cells in acquired aplastic anemia. Each CDR3 protein is one row after TCRdb ran MiXCR on the reads. The sample yields 200,000 or so distinct CDR3 sequences, around three fifths seen once. The sample taken for sequencing was sorted CD4+, CD8+, or CD8+CD57+ T cells (not recorded which) from PBMCs. The receptors were gathered from a human donor with severe aplastic anemia or a healthy control (not recorded which). CDR3s leave out the opening cysteine and the closing phenylalanine or tryptophan. Fields, in order: D gene, V gene, CDR3 protein. The D gene is left open where the match is weak.

TRBD1 TRBV7-9 ASSWGTGGQETQY
- TRBV24-1 ATSDIDLPGELF
TRBD2 TRBV10-1 ASSPTSASGRTTDTQY
- TRBV19 ASSRRDRGEKLF
- TRBV10-3 AISLQGVATGELF
- TRBV20-1 SARPGRAYTDTQY
TRBD1 TRBV20-1 SANRDRDNQPQH
- TRBV20-1 SVQPQGLGTEAF
TRBD1 TRBV29-1 SVEDPDRQGMVNYGYT
- TRBV19 ASSTGSSEISPLH
- TRBV10-3 AIREQPGAGETQY
TRBD1 TRBV9 ASSATGSVNSPLH
- TRBV12-3/TRBV12-4 ASSPRISSAF
TRBD1 TRBV19 ASSILTGGNQPQH
- TRBV29-1 SVGMNTEAF
- TRBV12-3/TRBV12-4 AIHIGGSPLH
- TRBV10-3 AIKDTDSYEQY
TRBD2 TRBV12-3/TRBV12-4 ASSFFSGGSNNEQF
TRBD1 TRBV9 ASSPAPGQGGVDEQF
- TRBV4-1 ASSQETARWGYT
TRBD2 TRBV6-6 ASSVDGRSYEQY
- TRBV10-3 AISGTAPTYEQY
- TRBV25-1 ASSQDFFAGAFYGYT
- TRBV6-5 ASTRDSGGTGELF
- TRBV7-9 ASSLVGSFTYEQY